A single sample is the source of the 20 T cell receptor beta chains below, sequenced in a study of T cell responses to AZD1222 COVID-19 vaccine (dated by TCRdb to the early 2020s). Library generation was performed with the immunoSEQ multiplex PCR assay. TCRdb mirrors the immuneACCESS table, restricted to in-frame sequences. Some clones are absent from its copies; in checked studies, under half trace to an unresolved V gene, and the reason for the others is unknown. Recorded for this sample are 150,000 or so clones; about nine tenths of them occurred a single time. Around 2.9% of the sample belongs to the ten largest clones. The time point label, as the study defines it: baseline before first vaccination. The sequencing used peripheral blood, collected on day 0 of AZD1222 vaccination. The receptors originated from an adult in good health.

As concerns this clone: In the same sample, other DNA sequences code for this CDR3. The chain employs TRBV28 and TRBJ1-3; TRBD1 is a possible D gene (5 bases). Germline loops: CDR1 MDHEN, CDR2 SYDVKM. The CDR3 sequence is 16 residues long. Trimming removed 1 base at V and 0 bases at J, with 10 bases between. CDR3: CASSLLGGSSGNTIYF. CDR3 bases: TGTGCCAGCAGTTTATTGGGGGGTAGCTCTGGAAACACCATATATTTT.

In nucleotides, the CDR3 is TGTGCCAGCAGTTACTCGATCAGAAACGTGGATGAAAAACTGTTTTTT. Translation gives CASSYSIRNVDEKLFF. This chain connects TRBV6-2 or TRBV6-3 to TRBJ1-4; no reliable D call. CDR1 and CDR2 (germline): MNHEY, SVGEGT. The CDR3 contains 16 residues. The ends were cut back, 0 bases at V and 6 bases at J, with 14 bases in the middle.

V and J are TRBV6-2 or TRBV6-3 and TRBJ1-5, with no clear D. CDR1 and CDR2 from the germline V gene are MNHEY and SVGEGT. V gave up 3 bases and J gave up 4 bases, with 7 bases separating them. CDR3 length: 13 amino acids. The CDR3 DNA sequence: TGTGCCAGCAGTTATCCCGGTAATCAGCCCCAGCATTTT. Its translation: CASSYPGNQPQHF.

The rearrangement joins TRBV6-4 to TRBJ1-5; no reliable D call. Germline V gene data show CDR1 as MRHNA and CDR2 as SNTAGT. This CDR3 is 16 amino acids long. V shed 3 bases and J shed 4 bases, with 16 bases lying between them. The CDR3 is CASSEIWARLNQPQHF. The CDR3 DNA reads TGTGCCAGCAGTGAAATTTGGGCCAGGTTAAATCAGCCCCAGCATTTT.

The chain couples TRBV5-6 to TRBJ1-4, with D perhaps TRBD1 (5 bases). CDR1 SGHDT and CDR2 YYEEEE come from the germline V gene. The CDR3 runs 15 residues. Trimming took 4 bases from V and 3 from J, leaving 13 bases between them. CDR3 DNA sequence: TGTGCCAGCAGCCCGGCAGGGTTGGCTAATGAAAAACTGTTTTTT. Encoded protein: CASSPAGLANEKLFF.

V usage is TRBV29-1 and J usage is TRBJ1-2; a possible D gene is TRBD1 (6 bases). Germline V gene lookup returns CDR1 SQVTM and CDR2 ANQGSEA. This CDR3 has 13 residues. Trimming removed 7 bases at V and 7 bases at J, with 19 bases between. CDR3 region: CSDKEQGSSGYTF. The CDR3 DNA sequence: TGCAGCGACAAGGAACAGGGTAGTAGTGGCTACACCTTC.

The rearrangement links TRBV5-8 to TRBJ2-6; D is ambiguous. V lost 2 bases to trimming and J lost 1 base, with 7 bases between them. This CDR3 has 15 amino acids. In germline, CDR1 is SGHTS, CDR2 YDEGEE. The CDR3 nucleotides read TGTGCCAGCAGCTTTCCGCGGTCTGGGGCCAACGTCCTGACTTTC. It specifies CASSFPRSGANVLTF.

The J gene is TRBJ2-5, the V gene TRBV28; 7 nucleotides agree with TRBD2. V lost 5 bases, J lost 5 bases, and 5 bases stayed unmatched. CDR3 length: 13 residues. The germline gives CDR1 MDHEN, CDR2 SYDVKM. The CDR3: CASSGGTMETQYF. In DNA form, the CDR3 reads TGTGCCAGCAGTGGGGGGACTATGGAGACCCAGTACTTC.

This rearrangement joins TRBV7-2 to TRBJ2-3; no reliable D call. V lost 3 bases to trimming and J lost 5 bases, with 15 bases between them. Germline CDR1 and CDR2: SGHTA and FQGNSA. This CDR3 region has 15 residues. CDR3 in DNA: TGTGCCAGCAGCTTGGGAATCGGCTTTTTAGATACGCAGTATTTT. Translated, it gives CASSLGIGFLDTQYF. Looking up the rest from reference TRBV7-2 and TRBJ2-3 gives the full variable domain: GAGVSQSPSNKVTEKGKDVELRCDPISGHTALYWYRQSLGQGLEFLIYFQGNSAPDKSGLPSDRFSAERTGGSVSTLTIQRTQQEDSAVYLCASSLGIGFLDTQYFGPGTRLTVL.

The V and J genes are TRBV9 and TRBJ2-7, with D unresolved. The CDR3 runs to 16 residues. Germline CDR1 reads SGDLS; CDR2 reads YYNGEE. V lost 0 bases, J lost 3 bases, and 16 bases lay in between. CDR3 nucleotide sequence: TGTGCCAGCAGCGTAGGCGACCGAGCCGGTATCTACGAGCAGTACTTC. Protein: CASSVGDRAGIYEQYF.

This chain connects TRBV27 to TRBJ2-7; TRBD1 agrees at 7 bases. Germline V CDR1 and CDR2: MNHEY, SMNVEV (reference sequence). V was clipped by 6 bases and J by 1 base; unmatched bases: 12. The CDR3 contains 16 residues. The CDR3 loop is CASRSLAETGSYEQYF. CDR3 bases: TGTGCCAGCAGGTCTTTAGCCGAGACAGGGTCCTACGAGCAGTACTTC.

This rearrangement joins TRBV7-2 to TRBJ1-6; 9 bases align to TRBD1. This CDR3 comprises 16 residues. The V and J ends lost 3 bases and 0 bases, in that order; junction bases with no gene match: 0. CDR1 is SGHTA, CDR2 FQGNSA, per germline. The CDR3 is CASSLTGGSYNSPLHF. The CDR3 nucleotides are TGTGCCAGCAGCTTGACAGGGGGCTCCTATAATTCACCCCTCCACTTT.

The J gene is TRBJ1-3, the V gene TRBV7-2, with TRBD1 identical over 10 bases. J was trimmed by 4 bases and V by 5 bases; bases with no gene match: 5. CDR3 length: 15 residues. The germline gives CDR1 SGHTA, CDR2 FQGNSA. The CDR3 coding sequence is TGTGCCAGCAGCCCACAGACAGGGGGCGGAAACACCATATATTTT. Its protein is CASSPQTGGGNTIYF.

This sequence joins TRBV9 and TRBJ1-3; D might be TRBD1 (5 bases). This CDR3 has 16 amino acids. Germline CDR1 is SGDLS and CDR2 is YYNGEE. The germline V and J ends were trimmed by 0 bases and 1 base, with 11 bases remaining between them. The DNA for the CDR3 is TGTGCCAGCAGCGTAGGGGGGGTCCGTTCTGGAAACACCATATATTTT. This encodes CASSVGGVRSGNTIYF.

This chain joins TRBV15 and TRBJ1-1; no reliable D call. This CDR3 has 13 residues. With 6 bases removed from V and 0 bases from J, the gap between germline ends came to 8 bases. Germline CDR1 and CDR2: LNHNV and YYDKDF (reference sequence). The CDR3 DNA is TGTGCCACCAGAAGCGCGATGAACACTGAAGCTTTCTTT. It codes for CATRSAMNTEAFF.

This chain uses TRBV7-6 with TRBJ2-2; D uncertain. This CDR3 spans 12 amino acids. Germline CDR1 reads SGHVS; CDR2 reads FNYEAQ. V was clipped by 7 bases and J by 4 bases, with 7 bases between them. The CDR3, as DNA: TGTGCCAGCACTTCGATCACCGGGGAGCTGTTTTTT. Translating gives CASTSITGELFF.

This clone has a single count. The sample has other DNA sequences that encode this CDR3 too. V is TRBV6-6 and J is TRBJ1-3; unclear D gene. Looked up from germline, CDR1 is MNHNY and CDR2 is SVGAGI (reference sequence). The CDR3 runs 12 residues. V lost 2 bases to trimming and J lost 4 bases, with 3 bases between them. Written as DNA, the CDR3 is TGTGCCAGCAGTTACCAGGGAAACACCATATATTTT. Translated: CASSYQGNTIYF.

The rearrangement uses TRBV4-3 and TRBJ2-7, with 7 bases lining up with TRBD2. J lost 2 bases, V lost 5 bases, and 9 bases had no gene match. This CDR3 is built from 15 residues. Germline assignment: CDR1 LGHNA and CDR2 YSLEER. DNA for the CDR3: TGCGCCAGCAGCTTCACAACCGGGACTACCTACGAGCAGTACTTC. This codes for CASSFTTGTTYEQYF.

This chain connects TRBV9 to TRBJ1-3, with D perhaps matching TRBD1 (6 bases). V was clipped by 4 bases and J by 2 bases, with 10 bases between them. This CDR3 is 14 amino acids long. The germline CDR1 and CDR2 sequences are SGDLS and YYNGEE. CDR3 bases: TGTGCCAGCAGCAACCCAGGGGCTGGAAACACCATATATTTT. As protein: CASSNPGAGNTIYF. The full variable domain, rest sourced from reference TRBV9 and TRBJ1-3, is DSGVTQTPKHLITATGQRVTLRCSPRSGDLSVYWYQQSLDQGLQFLIQYYNGEERAKGNILERFSAQQFPDLHSELNLSSLELGDSALYFCASSNPGAGNTIYFGEGSWLTVV.

The gene calls are TRBV7-2 and TRBJ2-5, with no clear D. Looked up from germline, CDR1 is SGHTA and CDR2 is FQGNSA. The V end was cut by 1 base, the J end by 1 base, with 7 bases between. The CDR3 covers 14 residues. This CDR3 is CASSLDSVQETQYF. Here the CDR3 DNA reads TGTGCCAGCAGCTTAGACTCGGTCCAAGAGACCCAGTACTTC.